One and the same sample provided the 16 T cell receptor beta chains below, sequenced in a study of cytomegalovirus exposure and HLA in healthy donors (dated by TCRdb to about 2017). Receptor libraries were prepared by the immunoSEQ multiplex PCR assay. A mixture of 60 forward primers for TCR Vbeta segments and 13 reverse primers for TCR Jbeta segments was used in the multiplex PCR. The source is immuneACCESS, and TCRdb retained only in-frame sequences with V and J called. Part of the clones is not carried over; for the studies checked, unresolved V genes explain less than half of this, and the remainder is unexplained. The sample contains 60,000 to 75,000 clones, more than 80% of them found a single time. 9% to 14% of the sample is in the top ten clones. Sequenced input: PBMCs. The receptors were gathered from a woman between 25 and 40 years old in good health and CMV-seropositive.

The V gene is TRBV4-1, the J gene TRBJ2-7; TRBD2 might be the D (5 bases). This CDR3 contains 15 residues. V was trimmed by 2 bases and J by 0 bases, leaving 11 bases between them. Germline assignment: CDR1 MGHRA and CDR2 YSYEKL. In nucleotides, the CDR3 is TGCGCCAGCAGCCAATCTACCGGGGACTCCTACGAGCAGTACTTC. It encodes CASSQSTGDSYEQYF.

The chain combines TRBV5-1 with TRBJ2-5; D unresolved. With 4 bases removed from V and 2 bases from J, the gap between germline ends came to 3 bases. The CDR3 sequence is 11 residues long. Germline assignment: CDR1 SGHRS and CDR2 YFSETQ. The CDR3 DNA reads TGCGCCAGCAGCACTCAAGAGACCCAGTACTTC. Translating it yields CASSTQETQYF.

This clone was seen just once. The chain couples TRBV5-6 to TRBJ2-7; tentatively, D is TRBD2 (6 bases). Looked up from germline, CDR1 is SGHDT and CDR2 is YYEEEE. The CDR3 contains 16 residues. Trimming took 1 base from V and 4 from J, leaving 18 bases between them. The CDR3 loop reads CASSLTGGVALYEQYF. CDR3 sequence (DNA): TGTGCCAGCAGCTTGACCGGAGGGGTAGCGCTGTACGAGCAGTACTTC.

Only one count was recorded for this clone. The rearrangement uses TRBV27 and TRBJ2-5; 7 positions agree with TRBD2. Trimming cost V 2 bases and J 6 bases; bases outside gene matches: 12. Germline V gene sequence: CDR1 MNHEY, CDR2 SMNVEV (reference sequence). This CDR3 has 16 residues. CDR3 region: CASSLAGGSLGKTQYF. The CDR3 nucleotides read TGTGCCAGCAGTTTAGCTGGCGGGAGTTTGGGGAAGACCCAGTACTTC.

This clone was recorded once. This chain's CDR3 is CASHFNNRPSRRETQYF. The CDR3 nucleotides read TGTGCCAGCCACTTTAATAATAGACCGTCGAGGAGAGAGACCCAGTACTTC. The V and J genes are TRBV11-2 and TRBJ2-5, with D unclear. This CDR3 region has 17 residues. The germline CDR1 and CDR2 sequences are SGHAT and FQNNGV. V lost 8 bases and J 4 bases, leaving 26 bases between the germline ends.

This clone was found a few times. The rearrangement joins TRBV21-1 to TRBJ2-7; the D call of TRBD1 is as the table states it, not checked on the DNA. TRBV21-1 is a listed pseudogene. The CDR3 length is 17 residues. As DNA, the CDR3 is TGTGCCAGCAGCATCCGGGACAGGGGCGCGGGTGTACGCGAGCAGTACTTC. Its translation is CASSIRDRGAGVREQYF.

The gene calls are TRBV9 and TRBJ2-7, with 8 nucleotides matching TRBD1. J was trimmed by 0 bases and V by 4 bases; bases with no gene match: 6. This CDR3 comprises 15 residues. Germline loops: CDR1 SGDLS, CDR2 YYNGEE. The CDR3 nucleotides read TGTGCCAGCAGCACCTCGACAGGGGCCTCCTACGAGCAGTACTTC. Translating gives CASSTSTGASYEQYF.

This clone was recorded only once. The chain recombines TRBV6-1 with TRBJ1-3; D is uncertain. Germline assignment: CDR1 MNHNS and CDR2 SASEGT. Trimming removed 8 bases at V and 0 bases at J, with 11 bases between. The CDR3 extends over 14 amino acids. The CDR3 DNA follows: TGTGCCAGCCGAAGAAAAGCCTCTGGAAACACCATATATTTT. Residues: CASRRKASGNTIYF.

The rearrangement links TRBV5-1 to TRBJ2-7; D may be TRBD1 (5 bases). This CDR3 contains 14 residues. Trimming took off 4 bases at V and 1 base at J, with 12 bases between the two ends. Per germline, CDR1 SGHRS and CDR2 YFSETQ. In DNA form, the CDR3 reads TGCGCCAGCAGCCTCAGGGCAACATCCTACGAGCAGTACTTC. As protein: CASSLRATSYEQYF. Filled out from reference TRBV5-1 and TRBJ2-7, the complete variable domain reads KAGVTQTPRYLIKTRGQQVTLSCSPISGHRSVSWYQQTPGQGLQFLFEYFSETQRNKGNFPGRFSGRQFSNSRSEMNVSTLELGDSALYLCASSLRATSYEQYFGPGTRLTVT.

V gene TRBV11-2 combines with J gene TRBJ2-7; D is undetermined. This CDR3 region has 15 residues. Trimming shortened V by 6 bases and J by 3 bases, and 18 bases separated the two germline ends. Germline values: CDR1 SGHAT, CDR2 FQNNGV. CDR3 in amino acids: CASRTQTQHFYEQYF. As DNA, the CDR3 is TGTGCCAGCAGGACACAGACACAGCACTTCTACGAGCAGTACTTC.

The chain carries TRBV5-5 and TRBJ1-2; D unresolved. Per the germline V gene, CDR1 is SGHKS and CDR2 is YYEKEE (reference sequence). V lost 4 bases to trimming and J lost 4 bases, with 14 bases between them. The CDR3 sequence is 14 residues long. The CDR3 DNA follows: TGTGCCAGCAGCCTGAGCGGCGGTCCCTATGGCTACACCTTC. Translation: CASSLSGGPYGYTF.

The chain uses TRBV10-2 and TRBJ1-5; 7 nucleotides match TRBD1. The length of the CDR3 is 16 residues. Germline CDR1 reads WSHSY; CDR2 reads SAAADI. V lost 2 bases and J lost 0; bases outside the gene matches: 4. The chain's CDR3 is CASSERGPDSNQPQHF. DNA of the CDR3: TGCGCCAGCAGTGAGAGGGGGCCTGATAGCAATCAGCCCCAGCATTTT.

V and J are TRBV2 and TRBJ2-5, with a possible D match to TRBD1 (5 bases). The J call is in doubt because the DNA end fits TRBJ2-7 better. This CDR3 has 17 residues. Germline-derived CDR1 and CDR2 are SNHLY and FYNNEI. Here the CDR3 DNA reads TGTGCCAGCAGTGAACGTAAGCAGGGTTGGCGACCCTACGAGCAGTACTTC. It is translated as CASSERKQGWRPYEQYF.

V gene TRBV7-9 combines with J gene TRBJ1-5; 8 nucleotides align to TRBD1. CDR3 length equals 15 residues. Trimming at V came to 2 bases and at J to 2 bases, leaving 2 bases not matched to a gene. Germline V CDR1 and CDR2: SEHNR, FQNEAQ (reference sequence). DNA for the CDR3: TGTGCCAGCAGCTTAACAGGGGGTGGCAATCAGCCCCAGCATTTT. This translates into CASSLTGGGNQPQHF.

The chain is built from TRBV23-1 and TRBJ2-7; D call uncertain. TRBV23-1 is an ORF, with its function uncertain. This CDR3 contains 18 residues. V lost 0 bases and J 0 bases, leaving 18 bases between the germline ends. This chain's CDR3 is CASSQSHPNCKTSYEQYF. The CDR3 DNA reads as TGCGCCAGCAGTCAATCTCACCCGAACTGTAAAACCTCCTACGAGCAGTACTTC.

J is TRBJ1-2 and V is TRBV13; no definite D call. The CDR3 consists of 12 residues. V was pared by 0 bases and J by 4 bases, with 3 bases between. Germline V CDR1 and CDR2: PRHDT, FYEKMQ (reference sequence). CDR3 loop: CASSLGLYGYTF. CDR3 nucleotides: TGTGCCAGCAGCTTAGGCCTCTATGGCTACACCTTC.